This T cell receptor beta chain was retrieved from a study of identical twins. The length of the CDR3 is 12 residues. CDR1 is SQVTM, CDR2 ANQGSEA, per germline. V was shortened by 6 bases and J by 0 bases, with 9 bases between the two germline ends. General observations from the study: Cross-sectional statistical analysis, not tracking of the same donors, underpinned the conclusions. Less excess twin sharing appeared in beta out-of-frame sequences.

This clonotype occurred many times. What it recognizes is unknown. Unique molecular identifiers were present on cDNA, and template switching added a universal primer site. TCRdb processed the 5' RACE reads anew with MiXCR; each CDR3 protein has one entry. The sample records 1.5 million to 2 million distinct CDR3 sequences, around a third being singletons. This clonotype was sampled from a newborn girl in good health. The chain has TRBV29-1 and TRBJ2-7; D is perhaps TRBD1 or TRBD2 (5 bases each). Sequencing used cord blood. The CDR3 sequence: CSVGVPSYEQYF. In DNA, the CDR3 is TGCAGCGTGGGGGTTCCCTCCTACGAGCAGTACTTC.